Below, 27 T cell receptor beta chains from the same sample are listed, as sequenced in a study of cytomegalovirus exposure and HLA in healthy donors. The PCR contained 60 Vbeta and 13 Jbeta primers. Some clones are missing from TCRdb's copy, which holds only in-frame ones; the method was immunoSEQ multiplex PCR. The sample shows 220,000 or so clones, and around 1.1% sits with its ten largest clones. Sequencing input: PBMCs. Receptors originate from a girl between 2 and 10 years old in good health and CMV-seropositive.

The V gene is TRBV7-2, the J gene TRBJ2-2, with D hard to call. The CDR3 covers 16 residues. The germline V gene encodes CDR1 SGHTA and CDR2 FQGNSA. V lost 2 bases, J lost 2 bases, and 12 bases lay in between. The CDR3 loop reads CASSLLTVGNTGELFF. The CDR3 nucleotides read TGTGCCAGCAGCTTACTTACAGTTGGTAACACCGGGGAGCTGTTTTTT. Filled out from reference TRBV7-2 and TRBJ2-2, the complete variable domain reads GAGVSQSPSNKVTEKGKDVELRCDPISGHTALYWYRQSLGQGLEFLIYFQGNSAPDKSGLPSDRFSAERTGGSVSTLTIQRTQQEDSAVYLCASSLLTVGNTGELFFGEGSRLTVL.

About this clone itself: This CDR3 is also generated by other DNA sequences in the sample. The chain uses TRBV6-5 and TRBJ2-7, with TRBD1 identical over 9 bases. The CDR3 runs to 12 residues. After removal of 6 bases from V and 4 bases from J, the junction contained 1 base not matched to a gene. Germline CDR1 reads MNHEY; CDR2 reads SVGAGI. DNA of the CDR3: TGTGCCAGCAGACAGGGGGCATACGAGCAGTACTTC. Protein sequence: CASRQGAYEQYF.

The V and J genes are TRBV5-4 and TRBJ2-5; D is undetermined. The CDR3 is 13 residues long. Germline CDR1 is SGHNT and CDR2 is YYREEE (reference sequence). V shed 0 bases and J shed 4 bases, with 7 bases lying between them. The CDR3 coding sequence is TGTGCCAGCAGCTTGGCCTCTAGAGAGACCCAGTACTTC. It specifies CASSLASRETQYF.

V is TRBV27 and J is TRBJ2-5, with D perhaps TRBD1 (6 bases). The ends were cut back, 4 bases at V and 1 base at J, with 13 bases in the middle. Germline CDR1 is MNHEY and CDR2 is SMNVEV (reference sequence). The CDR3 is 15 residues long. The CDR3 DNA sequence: TGTGCCAGCAGTTCTCGGGACATCCCCCAAGAGACCCAGTACTTC. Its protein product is CASSSRDIPQETQYF.

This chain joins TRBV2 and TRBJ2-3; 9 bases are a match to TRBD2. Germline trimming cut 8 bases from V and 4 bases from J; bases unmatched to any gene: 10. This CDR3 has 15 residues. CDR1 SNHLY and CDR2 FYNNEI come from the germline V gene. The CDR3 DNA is TGTGCCAGCTTAGAGGAGGCGGGAGGGCCAGATACGCAGTATTTT. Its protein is CASLEEAGGPDTQYF.

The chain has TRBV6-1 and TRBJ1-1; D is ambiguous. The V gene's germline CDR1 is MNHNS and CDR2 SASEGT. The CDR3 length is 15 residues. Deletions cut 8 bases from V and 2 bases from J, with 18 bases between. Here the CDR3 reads CASLSTLGLNTEAFF. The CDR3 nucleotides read TGTGCCAGCCTTAGTACACTCGGGTTAAACACTGAAGCTTTCTTT.

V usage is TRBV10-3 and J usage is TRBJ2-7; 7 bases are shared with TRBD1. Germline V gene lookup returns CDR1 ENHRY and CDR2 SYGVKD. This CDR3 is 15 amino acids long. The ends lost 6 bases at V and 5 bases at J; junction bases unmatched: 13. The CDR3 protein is CAISLDTGVGHEQYF. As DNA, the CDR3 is TGTGCCATCAGCCTTGATACAGGGGTGGGCCACGAGCAGTACTTC.

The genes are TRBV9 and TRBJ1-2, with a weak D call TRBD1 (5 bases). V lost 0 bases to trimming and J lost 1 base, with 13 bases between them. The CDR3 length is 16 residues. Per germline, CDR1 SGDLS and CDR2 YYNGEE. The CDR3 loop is CASSVGPTGGNYGYTF. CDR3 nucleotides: TGTGCCAGCAGCGTAGGACCCACGGGGGGTAACTATGGCTACACCTTC.

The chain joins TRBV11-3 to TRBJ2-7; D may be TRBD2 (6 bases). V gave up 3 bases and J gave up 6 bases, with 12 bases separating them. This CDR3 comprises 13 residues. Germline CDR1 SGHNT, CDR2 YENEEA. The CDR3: CASSLGGLGEQYF. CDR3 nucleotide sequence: TGTGCCAGCAGCTTGGGAGGATTGGGCGAGCAGTACTTC.

Here the CDR3 reads CASSHNRDRVSDTQYF. CDR3 sequence (DNA): TGTGCCAGCAGTCATAACCGGGACAGGGTCTCAGATACGCAGTATTTT. The V and J genes are TRBV7-9 and TRBJ2-3, with TRBD1 matching over 9 bases. Germline values: CDR1 SEHNR, CDR2 FQNEAQ (reference sequence). This CDR3 spans 16 amino acids. V lost 6 bases and J lost 4; bases outside the gene matches: 11.

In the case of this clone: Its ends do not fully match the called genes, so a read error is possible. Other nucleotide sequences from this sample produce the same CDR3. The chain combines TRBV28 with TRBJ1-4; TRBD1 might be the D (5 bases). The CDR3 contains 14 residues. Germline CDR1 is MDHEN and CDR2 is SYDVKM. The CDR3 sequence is CAGSLGGANEKLFF. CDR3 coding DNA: TGCGCCGGCAGCCTGGGGGGGGCTAATGAAAAACTGTTTTTT.

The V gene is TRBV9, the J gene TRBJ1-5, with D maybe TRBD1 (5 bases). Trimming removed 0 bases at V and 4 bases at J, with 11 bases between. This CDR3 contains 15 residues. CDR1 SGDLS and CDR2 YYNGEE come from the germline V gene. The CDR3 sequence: CASSVGGPGNQPQHF. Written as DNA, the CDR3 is TGTGCCAGCAGCGTAGGGGGCCCCGGGAATCAGCCCCAGCATTTT.

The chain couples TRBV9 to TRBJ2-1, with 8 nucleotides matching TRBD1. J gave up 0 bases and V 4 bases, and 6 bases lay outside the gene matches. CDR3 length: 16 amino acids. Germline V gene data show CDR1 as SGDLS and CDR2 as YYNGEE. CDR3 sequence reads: CASSLTGGSSYNEQFF. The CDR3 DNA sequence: TGTGCCAGCAGCCTCACAGGGGGGAGCTCCTACAATGAGCAGTTCTTC.

The CDR3 bases are TGTGCCAGCAGGGCGACTAGCGGGAGGGACAATGAGCAGTTCTTC. The encoded protein is CASRATSGRDNEQFF. V is TRBV2 and J is TRBJ2-1, with TRBD2 matching 14 bases. The V and J ends lost 6 bases and 5 bases, in that order; junction bases with no gene match: 3. The CDR3 consists of 15 residues. CDR1 SNHLY and CDR2 FYNNEI come from the germline V gene.

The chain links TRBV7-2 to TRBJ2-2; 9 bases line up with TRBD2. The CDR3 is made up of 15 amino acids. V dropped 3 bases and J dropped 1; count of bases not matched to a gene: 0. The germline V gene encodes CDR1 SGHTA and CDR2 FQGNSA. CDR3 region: CASSFSGRNTGELFF. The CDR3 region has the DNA TGTGCCAGCAGCTTTAGCGGGAGGAACACCGGGGAGCTGTTTTTT.

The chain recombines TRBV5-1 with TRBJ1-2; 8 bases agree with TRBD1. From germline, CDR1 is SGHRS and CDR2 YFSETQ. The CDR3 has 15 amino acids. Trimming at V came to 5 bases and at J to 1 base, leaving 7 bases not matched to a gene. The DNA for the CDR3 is TGCGCCAGCAGAGAAACAGGGGGGGATAACTATGGCTACACCTTC. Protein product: CASRETGGDNYGYTF.

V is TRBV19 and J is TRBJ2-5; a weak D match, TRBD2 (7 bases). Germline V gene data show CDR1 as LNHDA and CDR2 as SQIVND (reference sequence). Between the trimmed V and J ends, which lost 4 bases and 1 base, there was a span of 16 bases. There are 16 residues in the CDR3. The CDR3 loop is CASSTSGGRVQETQYF. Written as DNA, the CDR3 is TGTGCCAGTAGTACCTCCGGGGGGCGCGTCCAAGAGACCCAGTACTTC.

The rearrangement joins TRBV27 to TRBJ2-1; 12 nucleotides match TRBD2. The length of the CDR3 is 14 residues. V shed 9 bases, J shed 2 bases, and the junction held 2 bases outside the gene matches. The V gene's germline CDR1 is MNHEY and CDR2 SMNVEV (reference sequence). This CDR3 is CASWTSGTYNEQFF. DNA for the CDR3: TGTGCCAGTTGGACTAGCGGGACCTACAATGAGCAGTTCTTC.

In nucleotides, the CDR3 is TGCGCCAGCACATCACTCGGGGGTCGCGAGCAGTTCTTC. Its protein is CASTSLGGREQFF. This chain joins TRBV4-1 and TRBJ2-1; tentatively, D is TRBD2 (6 bases). Germline V gene data show CDR1 as MGHRA and CDR2 as YSYEKL. The CDR3 is made up of 13 amino acids. V lost 7 bases and J lost 10, with 17 bases in between.

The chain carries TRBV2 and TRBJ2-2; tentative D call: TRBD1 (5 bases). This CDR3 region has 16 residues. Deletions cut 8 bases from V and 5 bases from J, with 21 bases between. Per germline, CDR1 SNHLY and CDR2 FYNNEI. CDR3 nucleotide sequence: TGTGCCAGCCTGTCAGGGAAGGGTGGGTCGACCGGGGAGCTGTTTTTT. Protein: CASLSGKGGSTGELFF.

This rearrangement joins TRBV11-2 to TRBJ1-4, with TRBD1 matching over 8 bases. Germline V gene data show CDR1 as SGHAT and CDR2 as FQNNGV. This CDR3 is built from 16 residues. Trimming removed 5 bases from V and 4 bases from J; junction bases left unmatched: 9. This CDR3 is CASSRRTGPVNEKLFF. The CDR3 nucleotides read TGTGCCAGCAGCCGTAGGACAGGGCCAGTTAATGAAAAACTGTTTTTT. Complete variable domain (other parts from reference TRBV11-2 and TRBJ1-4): EAGVAQSPRYKIIEKRQSVAFWCNPISGHATLYWYQQILGQGPKLLIQFQNNGVVDDSQLPKDRFSAERLKGVDSTLKIQPAKLEDSAVYLCASSRRTGPVNEKLFFGSGTQLSVL.

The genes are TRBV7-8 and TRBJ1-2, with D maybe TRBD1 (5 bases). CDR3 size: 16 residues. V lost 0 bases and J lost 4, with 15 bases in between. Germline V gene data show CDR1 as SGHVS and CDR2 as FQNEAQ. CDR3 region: CASSLALRIGGYGYTF. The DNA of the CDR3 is TGTGCCAGCAGCTTAGCGTTACGAATCGGGGGCTATGGCTACACCTTC.

CDR3 amino acids: CASSTGTGKTHEQYF. The CDR3 DNA reads as TGTGCCAGCAGTACCGGGACAGGGAAAACCCACGAGCAGTACTTC. The rearrangement uses TRBV6-6 and TRBJ2-7, with TRBD1 identical over 9 bases. V shed 5 bases, J shed 5 bases, and the junction held 10 bases outside the gene matches. Germline CDR1 reads MNHNY; CDR2 reads SVGAGI (reference sequence). The CDR3 is 15 amino acids.

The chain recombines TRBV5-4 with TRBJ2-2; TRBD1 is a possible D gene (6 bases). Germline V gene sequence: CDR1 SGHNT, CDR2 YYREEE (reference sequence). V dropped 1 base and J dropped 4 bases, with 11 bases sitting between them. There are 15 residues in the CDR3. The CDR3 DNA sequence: TGTGCCAGCAGCTTGAGGGGGTCGGGCACCGGGGAGCTGTTTTTT. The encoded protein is CASSLRGSGTGELFF.

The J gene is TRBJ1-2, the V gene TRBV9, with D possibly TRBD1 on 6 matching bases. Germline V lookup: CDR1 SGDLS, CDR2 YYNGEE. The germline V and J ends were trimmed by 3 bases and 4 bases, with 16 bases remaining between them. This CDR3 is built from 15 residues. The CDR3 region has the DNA TGTGCCAGCAGCGCTGGGGGGGGGCAGTTCTATGGCTACACCTTC. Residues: CASSAGGGQFYGYTF.

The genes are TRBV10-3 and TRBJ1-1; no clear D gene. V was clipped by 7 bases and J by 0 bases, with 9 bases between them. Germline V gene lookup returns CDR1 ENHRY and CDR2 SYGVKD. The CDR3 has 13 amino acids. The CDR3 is CAITSSMNTEAFF. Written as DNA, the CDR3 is TGTGCCATCACCAGTTCCATGAACACTGAAGCTTTCTTT.

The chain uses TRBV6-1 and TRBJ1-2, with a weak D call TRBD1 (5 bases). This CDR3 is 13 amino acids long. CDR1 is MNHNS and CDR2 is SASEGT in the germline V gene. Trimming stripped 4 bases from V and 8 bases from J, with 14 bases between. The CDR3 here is CASSVTTALGYTF. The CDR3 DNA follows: TGTGCCAGCAGTGTTACGACAGCTTTGGGCTACACCTTC.